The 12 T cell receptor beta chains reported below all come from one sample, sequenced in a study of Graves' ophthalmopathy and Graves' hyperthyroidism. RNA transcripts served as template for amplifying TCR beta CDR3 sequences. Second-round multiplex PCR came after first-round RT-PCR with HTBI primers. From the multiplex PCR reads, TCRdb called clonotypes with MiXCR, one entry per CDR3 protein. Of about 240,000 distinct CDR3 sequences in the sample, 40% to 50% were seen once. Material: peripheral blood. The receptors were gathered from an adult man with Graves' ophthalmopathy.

CDR3 coding DNA: TGTGCCAGTAGTATGGGGGGGGCCAATGAAAAACTGTTTTTT. It yields the protein CASSMGGANEKLFF. This chain uses TRBV19 with TRBJ1-4, with D perhaps matching TRBD1 (6 bases). Germline V gene data show CDR1 as LNHDA and CDR2 as SQIVND (reference sequence). Trimming left V 3 bases short and J 5 bases short, with 10 bases between. The CDR3 spans 14 residues.

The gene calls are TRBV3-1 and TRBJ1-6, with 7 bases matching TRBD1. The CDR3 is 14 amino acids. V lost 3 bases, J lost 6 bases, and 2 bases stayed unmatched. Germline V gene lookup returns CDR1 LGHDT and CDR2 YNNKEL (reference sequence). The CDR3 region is CASSHGQANSPLHF. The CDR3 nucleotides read TGTGCCAGCAGCCATGGACAGGCTAATTCACCCCTCCACTTT.

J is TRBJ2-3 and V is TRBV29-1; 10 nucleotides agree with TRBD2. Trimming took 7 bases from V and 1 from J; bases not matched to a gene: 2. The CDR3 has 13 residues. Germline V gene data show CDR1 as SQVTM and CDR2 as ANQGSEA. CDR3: CSATSGGTDTQYF. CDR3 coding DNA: TGCAGCGCAACTAGCGGGGGCACAGATACGCAGTATTTT.

This CDR3 reads CSVEDQVGGSTEAFF. In nucleotides, the CDR3 is TGCAGCGTTGAAGATCAGGTCGGGGGCAGCACTGAAGCTTTCTTT. V usage is TRBV29-1 and J usage is TRBJ1-1; D might be TRBD1 (6 bases). Per germline, CDR1 SQVTM and CDR2 ANQGSEA. CDR3 size: 15 residues. Trimming stripped 0 bases from V and 4 bases from J, with 15 bases between.

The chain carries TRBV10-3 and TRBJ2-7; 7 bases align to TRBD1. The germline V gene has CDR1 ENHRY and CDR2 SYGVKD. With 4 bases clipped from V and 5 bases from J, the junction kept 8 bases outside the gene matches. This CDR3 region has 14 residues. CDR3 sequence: CAISGTDRDHEQYF. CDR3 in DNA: TGTGCCATCAGTGGAACCGACAGGGACCACGAGCAGTACTTC.

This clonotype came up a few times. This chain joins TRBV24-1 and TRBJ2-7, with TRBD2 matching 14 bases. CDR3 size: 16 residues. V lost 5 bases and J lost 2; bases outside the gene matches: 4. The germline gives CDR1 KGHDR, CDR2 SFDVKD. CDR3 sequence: CATSAAGLAGAYEQYF. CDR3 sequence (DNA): TGTGCCACCAGTGCCGCGGGACTAGCGGGGGCCTACGAGCAGTACTTC.

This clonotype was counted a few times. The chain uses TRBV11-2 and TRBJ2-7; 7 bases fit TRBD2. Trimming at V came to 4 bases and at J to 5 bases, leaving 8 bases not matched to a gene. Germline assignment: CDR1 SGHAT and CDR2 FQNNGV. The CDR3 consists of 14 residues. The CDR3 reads CASSSTAGDNEQYF. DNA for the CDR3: TGTGCCAGCAGCTCCACCGCGGGAGACAACGAGCAGTACTTC.

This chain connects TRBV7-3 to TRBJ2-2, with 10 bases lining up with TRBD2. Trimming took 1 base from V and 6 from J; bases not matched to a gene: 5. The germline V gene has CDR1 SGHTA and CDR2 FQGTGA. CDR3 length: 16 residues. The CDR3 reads CASSLRLAGGSGELFF. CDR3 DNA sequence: TGTGCCAGCAGCTTAAGATTAGCGGGAGGATCCGGGGAGCTGTTTTTT.

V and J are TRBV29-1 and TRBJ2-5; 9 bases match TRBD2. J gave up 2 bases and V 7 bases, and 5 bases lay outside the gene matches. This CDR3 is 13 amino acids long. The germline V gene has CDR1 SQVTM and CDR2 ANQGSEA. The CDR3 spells CSGPSGVQETQYF. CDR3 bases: TGCAGCGGCCCTAGCGGGGTGCAAGAGACCCAGTACTTC. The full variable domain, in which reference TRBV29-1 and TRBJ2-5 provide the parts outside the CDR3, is SAVISQKPSRDICQRGTSLTIQCQVDSQVTMMFWYRQQPGQSLTLIATANQGSEATYESGFVIDKFPISRPNLTFSTLTVSNMSPEDSSIYLCSGPSGVQETQYFGPGTRLLVL.

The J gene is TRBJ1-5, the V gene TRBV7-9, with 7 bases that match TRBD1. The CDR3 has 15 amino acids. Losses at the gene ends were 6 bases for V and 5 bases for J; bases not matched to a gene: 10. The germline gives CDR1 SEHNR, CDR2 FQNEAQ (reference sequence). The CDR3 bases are TGTGCCAGCAGGAGCGGTGGGACAGCAGATCAGCCCCAGCATTTT. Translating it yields CASRSGGTADQPQHF.

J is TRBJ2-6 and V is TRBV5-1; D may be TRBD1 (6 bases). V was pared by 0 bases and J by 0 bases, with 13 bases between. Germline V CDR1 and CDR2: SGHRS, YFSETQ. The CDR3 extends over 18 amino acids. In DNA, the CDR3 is TGCGCCAGCAGCTTGGGAACAGGGTCTTCCTCTGGGGCCAACGTCCTGACTTTC. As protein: CASSLGTGSSSGANVLTF.

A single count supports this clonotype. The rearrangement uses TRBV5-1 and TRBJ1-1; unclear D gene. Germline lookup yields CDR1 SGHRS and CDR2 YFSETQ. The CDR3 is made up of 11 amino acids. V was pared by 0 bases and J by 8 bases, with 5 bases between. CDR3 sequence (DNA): TGCGCCAGCAGCTTGGAAGCAGAAGCTTTCTTT. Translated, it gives CASSLEAEAFF.